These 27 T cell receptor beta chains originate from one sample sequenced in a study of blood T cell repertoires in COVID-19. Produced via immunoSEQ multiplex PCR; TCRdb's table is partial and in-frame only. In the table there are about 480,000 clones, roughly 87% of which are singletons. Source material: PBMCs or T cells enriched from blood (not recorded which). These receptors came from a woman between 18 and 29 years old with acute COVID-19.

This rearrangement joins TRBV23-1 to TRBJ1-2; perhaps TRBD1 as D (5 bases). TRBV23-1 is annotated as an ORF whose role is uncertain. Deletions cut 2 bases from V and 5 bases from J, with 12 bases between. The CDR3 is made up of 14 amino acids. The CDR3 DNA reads TGCGCCAGCAGTCAACCCCGCCGGGGGTATGGCTACACCTTC. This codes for CASSQPRRGYGYTF.

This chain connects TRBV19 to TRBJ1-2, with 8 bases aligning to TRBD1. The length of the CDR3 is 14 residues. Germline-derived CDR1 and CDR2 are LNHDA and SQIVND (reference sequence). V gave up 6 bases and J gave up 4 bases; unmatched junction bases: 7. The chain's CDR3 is CASRPDRGGYGYTF. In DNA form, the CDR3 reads TGTGCCAGTAGGCCTGACAGGGGAGGCTATGGCTACACCTTC.

The CDR3 region is CSVQGGTEAFF. The CDR3 DNA sequence: TGCAGCGTACAGGGAGGGACTGAAGCTTTCTTT. The chain employs TRBV29-1 and TRBJ1-1, with a weak D call TRBD1 (6 bases). Germline CDR1 SQVTM, CDR2 ANQGSEA. This CDR3 comprises 11 residues. Trimming pared 6 bases from V and 5 bases from J, leaving 10 bases between.

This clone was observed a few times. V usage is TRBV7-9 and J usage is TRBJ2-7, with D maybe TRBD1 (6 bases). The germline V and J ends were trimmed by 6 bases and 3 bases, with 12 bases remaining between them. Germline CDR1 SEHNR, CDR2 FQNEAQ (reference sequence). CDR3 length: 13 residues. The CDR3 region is CASSTADSYEQYF. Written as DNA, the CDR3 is TGTGCCAGCAGTACGGCGGACAGCTACGAGCAGTACTTC.

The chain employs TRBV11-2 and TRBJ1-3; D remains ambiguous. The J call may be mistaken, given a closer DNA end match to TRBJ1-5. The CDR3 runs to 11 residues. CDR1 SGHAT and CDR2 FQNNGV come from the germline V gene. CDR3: CASSLDGRQHF. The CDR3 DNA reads TGTGCCAGCAGCTTAGATGGCAGACAGCATTTT.

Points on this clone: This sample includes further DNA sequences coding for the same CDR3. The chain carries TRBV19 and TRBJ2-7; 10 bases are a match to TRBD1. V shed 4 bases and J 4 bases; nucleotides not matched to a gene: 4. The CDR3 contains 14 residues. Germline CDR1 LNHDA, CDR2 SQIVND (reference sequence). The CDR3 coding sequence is TGTGCCAGTAGTAGGGGACAGGGGTTGTACGAGCAGTACTTC. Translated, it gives CASSRGQGLYEQYF.

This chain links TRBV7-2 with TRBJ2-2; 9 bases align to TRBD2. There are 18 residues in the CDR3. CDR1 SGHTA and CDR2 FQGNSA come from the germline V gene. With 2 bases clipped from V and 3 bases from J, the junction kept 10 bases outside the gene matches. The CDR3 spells CASSLNYPGLAYTGELFF. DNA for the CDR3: TGTGCCAGCAGCTTAAACTACCCGGGACTAGCTTACACCGGGGAGCTGTTTTTT.

CDR3 in DNA: TGTGCCAGCAGCTTAGGTCCGGGAGATACGCAGTATTTT. Residues: CASSLGPGDTQYF. The chain links TRBV7-8 to TRBJ2-3; no definite D call. Germline values: CDR1 SGHVS, CDR2 FQNEAQ. The CDR3 runs 13 residues. Trimming cost V 1 base and J 5 bases, with 7 bases left between them.

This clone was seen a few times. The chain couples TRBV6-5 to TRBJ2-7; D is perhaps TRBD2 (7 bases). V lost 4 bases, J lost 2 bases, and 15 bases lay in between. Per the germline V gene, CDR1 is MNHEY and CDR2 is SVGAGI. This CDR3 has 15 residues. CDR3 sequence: CASSSGLEGAYEQYF. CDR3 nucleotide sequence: TGTGCCAGCAGTTCTGGACTAGAGGGGGCCTACGAGCAGTACTTC.

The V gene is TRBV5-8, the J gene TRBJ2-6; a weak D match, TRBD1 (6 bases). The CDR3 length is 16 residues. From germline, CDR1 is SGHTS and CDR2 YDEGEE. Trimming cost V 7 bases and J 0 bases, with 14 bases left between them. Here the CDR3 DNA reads TGTGCCAGCGCGACAGGATATAGCTCTGGGGCCAACGTCCTGACTTTC. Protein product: CASATGYSSGANVLTF.

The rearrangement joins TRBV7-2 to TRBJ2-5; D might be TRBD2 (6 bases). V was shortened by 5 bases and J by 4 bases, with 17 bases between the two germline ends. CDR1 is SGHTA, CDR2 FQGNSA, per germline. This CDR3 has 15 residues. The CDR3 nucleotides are TGTGCCAGCAGCCGCCAGACTAGTTTGGGAGAGACCCAGTACTTC. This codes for CASSRQTSLGETQYF.

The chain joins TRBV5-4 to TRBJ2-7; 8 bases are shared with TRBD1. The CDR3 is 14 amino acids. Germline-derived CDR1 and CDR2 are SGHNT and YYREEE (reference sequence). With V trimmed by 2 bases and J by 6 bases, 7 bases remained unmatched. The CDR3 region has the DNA TGTGCCAGCAGCTTATTCCAGGGGGCAGTCGAGCAGTACTTC. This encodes CASSLFQGAVEQYF.

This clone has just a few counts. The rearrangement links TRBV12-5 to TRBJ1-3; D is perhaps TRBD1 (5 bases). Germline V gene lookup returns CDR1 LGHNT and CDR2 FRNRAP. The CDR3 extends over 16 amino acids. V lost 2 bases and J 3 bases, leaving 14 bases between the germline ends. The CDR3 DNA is TGTGCTAGTGGTTTGAATCGGGGGGAGGTTGGAAACACCATATATTTT. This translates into CASGLNRGEVGNTIYF.

CDR3 region: CASSLVSTEAFF. The CDR3 DNA reads TGTGCCAGCAGTTTGGTGAGCACTGAAGCTTTCTTT. The genes are TRBV28 and TRBJ1-1; no definite D call. Germline V gene data show CDR1 as MDHEN and CDR2 as SYDVKM. Deletions cut 3 bases from V and 4 bases from J, with 6 bases between. There are 12 residues in the CDR3.

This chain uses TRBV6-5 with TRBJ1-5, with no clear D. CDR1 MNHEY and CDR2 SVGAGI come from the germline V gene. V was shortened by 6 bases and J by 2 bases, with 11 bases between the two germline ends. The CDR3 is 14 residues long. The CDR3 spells CASREGRGNQPQHF. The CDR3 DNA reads TGTGCCAGCAGGGAGGGCCGCGGCAATCAGCCCCAGCATTTT.

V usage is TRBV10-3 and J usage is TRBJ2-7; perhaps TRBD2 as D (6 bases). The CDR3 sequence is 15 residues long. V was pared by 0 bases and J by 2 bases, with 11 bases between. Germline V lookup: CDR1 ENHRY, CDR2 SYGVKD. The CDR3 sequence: CAISESLAPTYEQYF. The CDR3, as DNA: TGTGCCATCAGTGAGTCCCTAGCGCCGACCTACGAGCAGTACTTC.

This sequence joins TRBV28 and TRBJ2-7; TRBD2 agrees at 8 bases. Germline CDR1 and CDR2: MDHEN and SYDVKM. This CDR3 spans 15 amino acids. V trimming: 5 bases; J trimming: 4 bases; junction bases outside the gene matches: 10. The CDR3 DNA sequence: TGTGCCAGCAGTGTCACGGTTAGCGGGACATACGAGCAGTACTTC. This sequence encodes CASSVTVSGTYEQYF.

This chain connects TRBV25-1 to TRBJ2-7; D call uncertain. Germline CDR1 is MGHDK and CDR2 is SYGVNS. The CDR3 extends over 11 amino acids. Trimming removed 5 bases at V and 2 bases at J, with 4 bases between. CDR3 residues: CASSYTYEQYF. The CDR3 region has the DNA TGTGCCAGCAGTTACACCTACGAGCAGTACTTC.

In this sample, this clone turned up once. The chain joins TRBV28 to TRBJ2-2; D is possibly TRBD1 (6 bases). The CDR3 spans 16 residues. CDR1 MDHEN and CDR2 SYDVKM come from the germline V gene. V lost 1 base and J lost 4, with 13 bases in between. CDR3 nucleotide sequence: TGTGCCAGCAGTTTATCACAGGGTTTGGCCACCGGGGAGCTGTTTTTT. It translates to CASSLSQGLATGELFF. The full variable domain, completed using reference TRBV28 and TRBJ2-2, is DVKVTQSSRYLVKRTGEKVFLECVQDMDHENMFWYRQDPGLGLRLIYFSYDVKMKEKGDIPEGYSVSREKKERFSLILESASTNQTSMYLCASSLSQGLATGELFFGEGSRLTVL.

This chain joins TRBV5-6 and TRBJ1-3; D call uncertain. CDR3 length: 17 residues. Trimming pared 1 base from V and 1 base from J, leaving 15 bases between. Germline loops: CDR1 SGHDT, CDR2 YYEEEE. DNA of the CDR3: TGTGCCAGCAGCTTGAAGGAGAGACTCTTATCTGGAAACACCATATATTTT. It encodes CASSLKERLLSGNTIYF.

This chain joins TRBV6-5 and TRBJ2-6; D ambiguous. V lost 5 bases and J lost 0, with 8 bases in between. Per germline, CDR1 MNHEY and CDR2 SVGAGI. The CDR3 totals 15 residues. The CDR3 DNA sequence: TGTGCCAGCAGTACCGAGCGCTCTGGGGCCAACGTCCTGACTTTC. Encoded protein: CASSTERSGANVLTF.

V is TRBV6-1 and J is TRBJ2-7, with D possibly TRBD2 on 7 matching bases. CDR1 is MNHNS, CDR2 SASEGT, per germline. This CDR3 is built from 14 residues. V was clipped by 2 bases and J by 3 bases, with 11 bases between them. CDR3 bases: TGTGCCAGCAGTGAAAGGGGGGGCTTCTACGAGCAGTACTTC. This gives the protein CASSERGGFYEQYF.

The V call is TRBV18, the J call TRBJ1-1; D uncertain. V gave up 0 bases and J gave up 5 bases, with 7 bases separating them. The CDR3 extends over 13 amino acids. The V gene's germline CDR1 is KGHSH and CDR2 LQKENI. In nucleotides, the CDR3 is TGTGCCAGCTCACCACCGGGCCAGACTGAAGCTTTCTTT. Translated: CASSPPGQTEAFF.

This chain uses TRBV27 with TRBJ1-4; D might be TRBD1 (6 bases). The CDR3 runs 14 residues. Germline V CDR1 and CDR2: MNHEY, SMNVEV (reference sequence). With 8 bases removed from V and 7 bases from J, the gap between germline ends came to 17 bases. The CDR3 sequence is CASGTRTEGEKLFF. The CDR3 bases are TGTGCCAGCGGCACAAGGACAGAGGGTGAAAAACTGTTTTTT.

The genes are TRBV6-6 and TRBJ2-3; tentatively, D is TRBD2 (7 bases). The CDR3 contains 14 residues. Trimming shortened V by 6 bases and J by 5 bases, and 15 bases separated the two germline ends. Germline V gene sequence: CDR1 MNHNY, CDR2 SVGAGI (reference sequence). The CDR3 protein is CASRARGAGDTQYF. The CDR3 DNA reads TGTGCCAGCAGAGCACGGGGGGCGGGAGATACGCAGTATTTT.

The DNA of the CDR3 is TGTGCCAGCAGCCCCCGGGACAGGGTGACCTATGGCTACACCTTC. Its protein product is CASSPRDRVTYGYTF. This chain uses TRBV5-6 with TRBJ1-2, with 9 bases matching TRBD1. Losses at the gene ends were 4 bases for V and 4 bases for J; bases not matched to a gene: 8. CDR1 is SGHDT, CDR2 YYEEEE, per germline. The CDR3 runs 15 residues.

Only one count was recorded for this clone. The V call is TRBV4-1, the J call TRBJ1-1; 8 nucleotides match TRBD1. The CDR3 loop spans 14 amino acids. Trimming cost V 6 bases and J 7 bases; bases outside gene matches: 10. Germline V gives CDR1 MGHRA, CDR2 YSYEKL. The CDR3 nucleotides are TGCGCCAGCAGTTCTCCCGGACAGGGCGGTGAAGCTTTCTTT. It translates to CASSSPGQGGEAFF.